One sample yielded the 10 T cell receptor beta chains listed below, sequenced in a study of T cell responses to AZD1222 COVID-19 vaccine. TCRdb's copy holds only in-frame clones and misses some; the assay was immunoSEQ multiplex PCR. The data hold about 120,000 clones, with approximately 90% observed a single time. The sample here was peripheral blood, taken on day 0 of AZD1222 vaccination. The receptors stem from an adult in good health.

The V call is TRBV6-5, the J call TRBJ2-6; 8 positions agree with TRBD1. Germline CDR1 MNHEY, CDR2 SVGAGI. The CDR3 runs to 15 residues. The ends lost 5 bases at V and 2 bases at J; junction bases unmatched: 2. The DNA of the CDR3 is TGTGCCAGCAGTAGACAGGGGACTGGGGCCAACGTCCTGACTTTC. Amino acid sequence: CASSRQGTGANVLTF.

The genes are TRBV6-2 or TRBV6-3 and TRBJ1-5; no reliable D call. V dropped 0 bases and J dropped 4 bases, with 7 bases sitting between them. The CDR3 is 14 residues long. Germline CDR1 and CDR2: MNHEY and SVGEGT. The CDR3 reads CASSYSVRNQPQHF. CDR3 DNA sequence: TGTGCCAGCAGTTACTCAGTGCGGAATCAGCCCCAGCATTTT.

The J gene is TRBJ2-7, the V gene TRBV6-1; D perhaps matches TRBD2 (7 bases). The CDR3 length is 14 residues. Germline CDR1 is MNHNS and CDR2 is SASEGT. V gave up 1 base and J gave up 2 bases, with 9 bases separating them. The CDR3 region has the DNA TGTGCCAGCAGTGAAGGCGGGGGCACCTACGAGCAGTACTTC. This sequence encodes CASSEGGGTYEQYF.

The chain links TRBV6-5 to TRBJ1-1; 9 nucleotides match TRBD1. The V and J ends lost 7 bases and 3 bases, in that order; junction bases with no gene match: 6. This CDR3 has 14 residues. Germline V gene data show CDR1 as MNHEY and CDR2 as SVGAGI. The CDR3 DNA follows: TGTGCCAGCAACAGGGGGCGGCTGGACACTGAAGCTTTCTTT. Translation: CASNRGRLDTEAFF.

This rearrangement joins TRBV5-1 to TRBJ2-3; perhaps D is TRBD1 or TRBD2 (7 bases each). This CDR3 spans 16 amino acids. CDR1 is SGHRS and CDR2 is YFSETQ in the germline V gene. The V gene lost 5 bases and the J gene lost 2 bases, with 18 bases spanning the gap. CDR3 nucleotides: TGCGCCAGCAGAAAGGGGGCTAGCGGCCTCACAGATACGCAGTATTTT. This translates into CASRKGASGLTDTQYF.

V is TRBV30 and J is TRBJ2-1; 12 nucleotides line up with TRBD1. Germline CDR1 GTSNPN, CDR2 SVGIG (reference sequence). The length of the CDR3 is 16 residues. Losses at the gene ends were 2 bases for V and 9 bases for J; bases not matched to a gene: 11. CDR3 in amino acids: CAWSSPGQGARGEQFF. The CDR3, as DNA: TGTGCCTGGAGTTCACCGGGACAGGGGGCGCGAGGTGAGCAGTTCTTC. Full variable domain (rest looked up from reference TRBV30 and TRBJ2-1): SQTIHQWPATLVQPVGSPLSLECTVEGTSNPNLYWYRQAAGRGLQLLFYSVGIGQISSEVPQNLSASRPQDRQFILSSKKLLLSDSGFYLCAWSSPGQGARGEQFFGPGTRLTVL.

A single count supports this clone. The J gene is TRBJ1-4, the V gene TRBV9; 9 nucleotides line up with TRBD1. In germline, CDR1 is SGDLS, CDR2 YYNGEE. The CDR3 sequence is 14 residues long. Germline trimming cut 3 bases from V and 7 bases from J; bases unmatched to any gene: 4. This chain's CDR3 is CASSDGQGSEKLFF. The CDR3 coding sequence is TGTGCCAGCAGCGATGGACAGGGGAGTGAAAAACTGTTTTTT.

This rearrangement joins TRBV11-2 to TRBJ2-1, with TRBD2 matching over 12 bases. This CDR3 spans 18 amino acids. Germline CDR1 is SGHAT and CDR2 is FQNNGV. With V trimmed by 5 bases and J by 1 base, 9 bases remained unmatched. CDR3 in DNA: TGTGCCAGCAGCATCAGACTAGCGGGAGAGGGTTCCTACAATGAGCAGTTCTTC. It translates to CASSIRLAGEGSYNEQFF.

This clone was seen a single time. V and J are TRBV28 and TRBJ2-5; D perhaps matches TRBD1 (6 bases). There are 13 residues in the CDR3. V was shortened by 7 bases and J by 3 bases, with 12 bases between the two germline ends. The V gene's germline CDR1 is MDHEN and CDR2 SYDVKM. The CDR3 loop is CASNLPGEETQYF. The CDR3 coding sequence is TGTGCCAGCAACCTTCCAGGGGAAGAGACCCAGTACTTC.

This chain links TRBV5-4 with TRBJ2-5; D gene uncertain. Deletions cut 3 bases from V and 3 bases from J, with 9 bases between. The CDR3 consists of 13 residues. Germline CDR1 reads SGHNT; CDR2 reads YYREEE (reference sequence). The CDR3 sequence: CASSSGSEETQYF. Written as DNA, the CDR3 is TGTGCCAGCAGCTCCGGTAGTGAAGAGACCCAGTACTTC. The full variable domain, rest sourced from reference TRBV5-4 and TRBJ2-5, is ETGVTQSPTHLIKTRGQQVTLRCSSQSGHNTVSWYQQALGQGPQFIFQYYREEENGRGNFPPRFSGLQFPNYSSELNVNALELDDSALYLCASSSGSEETQYFGPGTRLLVL.